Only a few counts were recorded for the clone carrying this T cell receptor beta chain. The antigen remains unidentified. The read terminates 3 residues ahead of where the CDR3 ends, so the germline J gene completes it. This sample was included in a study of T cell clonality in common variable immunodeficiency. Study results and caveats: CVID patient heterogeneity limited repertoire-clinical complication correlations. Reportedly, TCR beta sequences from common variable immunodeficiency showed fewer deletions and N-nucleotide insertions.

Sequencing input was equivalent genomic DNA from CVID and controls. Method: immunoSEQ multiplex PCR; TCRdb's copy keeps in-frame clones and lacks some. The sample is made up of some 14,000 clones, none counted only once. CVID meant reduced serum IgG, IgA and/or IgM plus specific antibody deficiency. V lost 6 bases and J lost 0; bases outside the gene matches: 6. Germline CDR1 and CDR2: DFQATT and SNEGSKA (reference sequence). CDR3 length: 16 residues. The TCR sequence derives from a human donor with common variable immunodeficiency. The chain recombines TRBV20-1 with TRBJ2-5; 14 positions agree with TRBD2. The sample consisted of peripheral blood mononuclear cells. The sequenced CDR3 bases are TGCAGTGCAGATGGGACTAGCGGGGGTGACCAAGAGACC. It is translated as CSADGTSGGDQET. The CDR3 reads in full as CSADGTSGGDQETQYF.